This T cell receptor beta chain was observed in a study of beta chain features in type 1 diabetes. On average, the one heparinised blood draw given by each donor was approximately 0.12 L. As every portion of the isolated RNA was reverse transcribed, the sequencing read expressed TCRB transcripts. Measured with immunoSEQ multiplex PCR; TCRdb has only the in-frame clones, and not every one. Here the sample spans a few hundred thousand clones, 8.5% to 10% being singletons. This clone was detected many times. The target antigen is unknown. Findings and limits, study-wide: Shorter TCRB CDR3s, moderately but significantly so, marked every one of the four CD4+ subsets in Type 1 diabetes patients. Across patients, naive, central memory and Treg TCRB repertoires exhibited apparently greater similarity than was observed across healthy donors. A cDNA-based sequencing approach could over-represent cells with high TCR expression.

The V end was cut by 6 bases, the J end by 4 bases, with 12 bases between. The V gene's germline CDR1 is MNHNY and CDR2 SVGAGI (reference sequence). The CDR3 has 13 amino acids. This TCR was recovered from a man aged 25 to 40 with type 1 diabetes. Sequencing was carried out using central memory CD4+ T cells from blood. This sequence joins TRBV6-6 and TRBJ1-1; a weak D match, TRBD1 (5 bases). The CDR3, as DNA: TGTGCCAGCAGGGGGGAGGGGCGCACTGAAGCTTTCTTT. Encoded protein: CASRGEGRTEAFF.